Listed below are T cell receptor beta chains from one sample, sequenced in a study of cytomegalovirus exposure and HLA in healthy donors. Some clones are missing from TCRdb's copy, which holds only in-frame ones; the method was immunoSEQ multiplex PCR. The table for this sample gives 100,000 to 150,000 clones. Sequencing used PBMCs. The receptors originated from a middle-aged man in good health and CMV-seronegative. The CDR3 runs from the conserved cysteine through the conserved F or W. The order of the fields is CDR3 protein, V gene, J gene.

cdr3_aa: CASSLGQGITDTQYF
v_call: TRBV11-3
j_call: TRBJ2-3

cdr3_aa: CASSEVWRSTGELFF
v_call: TRBV6-1
j_call: TRBJ2-2

cdr3_aa: CASTLARHNEQFF
v_call: TRBV6-1
j_call: TRBJ2-1

cdr3_aa: CASSLREVRGAFF
v_call: TRBV11-3
j_call: TRBJ1-1

cdr3_aa: CASSFGTSESNEQFF
v_call: TRBV5-1
j_call: TRBJ2-1

cdr3_aa: CASRGQASTGELFF
v_call: TRBV19
j_call: TRBJ2-2

cdr3_aa: CASSPPGLAGAREQYF
v_call: TRBV9
j_call: TRBJ2-7

cdr3_aa: CASSYADTIYF
v_call: TRBV11-3
j_call: TRBJ1-3

cdr3_aa: CASSIENQGETQYF
v_call: TRBV19
j_call: TRBJ2-5

cdr3_aa: CASSEAGRGGGYTF
v_call: TRBV6-1
j_call: TRBJ1-2

cdr3_aa: CASSWMTGVNTEAFF
v_call: TRBV5-1
j_call: TRBJ1-1

cdr3_aa: CASSSGTRRGNTEAFF
v_call: TRBV2
j_call: TRBJ1-1

cdr3_aa: CASSGGHTSNTEAFF
v_call: TRBV5-1
j_call: TRBJ1-1

cdr3_aa: CASSFGVTNYGYTF
v_call: TRBV5-1
j_call: TRBJ1-2

cdr3_aa: CASSLNGGNTGELFF
v_call: TRBV5-1
j_call: TRBJ2-2

cdr3_aa: CASSVIQGMGNQPQHF
v_call: TRBV28
j_call: TRBJ1-5

cdr3_aa: CASSLSSSGGTDTQYF
v_call: TRBV27
j_call: TRBJ2-3

cdr3_aa: CAWRADYNEQFF
v_call: TRBV30
j_call: TRBJ2-1

cdr3_aa: CASSRVFGVNNQPQHF
v_call: TRBV5-8
j_call: TRBJ1-5

cdr3_aa: CASSIRQGEQYF
v_call: TRBV28
j_call: TRBJ2-7

cdr3_aa: CASSPDTGMVADTQYF
v_call: TRBV7-9
j_call: TRBJ2-3

cdr3_aa: CASSPPFSSGRENEQFF
v_call: TRBV11-2
j_call: TRBJ2-1

cdr3_aa: CASSPTSAEQFF
v_call: TRBV6-5
j_call: TRBJ2-1

cdr3_aa: CASSLILADPEGDTQYF
v_call: TRBV9
j_call: TRBJ2-3

cdr3_aa: CSAPYPGLAGETQYF
v_call: TRBV29-1
j_call: TRBJ2-5

cdr3_aa: CASSQGDSTYEQYF
v_call: TRBV4-1
j_call: TRBJ2-7

cdr3_aa: CASSLVDEQYF
v_call: TRBV11-3
j_call: TRBJ2-7

cdr3_aa: CASSLGQGEDEQYF
v_call: TRBV5-1
j_call: TRBJ2-7

cdr3_aa: CASSLDGHSGNTIYF
v_call: TRBV5-1
j_call: TRBJ1-3

cdr3_aa: CASSVTSGRASGELFF
v_call: TRBV9
j_call: TRBJ2-2

cdr3_aa: CASSIDSRTGEQFF
v_call: TRBV19
j_call: TRBJ2-1

cdr3_aa: CASSFWGAGVKETQYF
v_call: TRBV27
j_call: TRBJ2-5

cdr3_aa: CASSPTGVFGTEAFF
v_call: TRBV7-8
j_call: TRBJ1-1

cdr3_aa: CASSLAASTSYEQYF
v_call: TRBV27
j_call: TRBJ2-7

cdr3_aa: CASSSPGLAGIGANVLTF
v_call: TRBV5-1
j_call: TRBJ2-6

cdr3_aa: CASSPRDRGGSYEQYF
v_call: TRBV11-3
j_call: TRBJ2-7

cdr3_aa: CASSLERESGNEQFF
v_call: TRBV5-1
j_call: TRBJ2-1

cdr3_aa: CASSEAKLAGGHQETQYF
v_call: TRBV2
j_call: TRBJ2-5

cdr3_aa: CASRGSGRSDEQYF
v_call: TRBV6-6
j_call: TRBJ2-7

cdr3_aa: CSVEGGPKAFF
v_call: TRBV29-1
j_call: TRBJ1-1

cdr3_aa: CASSPRQGGGTEAFF
v_call: TRBV7-2
j_call: TRBJ1-1

cdr3_aa: CATSRRFLAGSTDTQYF
v_call: TRBV15
j_call: TRBJ2-3

cdr3_aa: CASSGLASYNEQFF
v_call: TRBV9
j_call: TRBJ2-1

cdr3_aa: CASSFQGLAPHEQYF
v_call: TRBV28
j_call: TRBJ2-7

cdr3_aa: CAISESGDYVYNEQFF
v_call: TRBV10-3
j_call: TRBJ2-1

cdr3_aa: CASSIRGSNEQYF
v_call: TRBV19
j_call: TRBJ2-7

cdr3_aa: CSVVLLGGGGYTF
v_call: TRBV29-1
j_call: TRBJ1-2

cdr3_aa: CASSPGLAPSSYEQYF
v_call: TRBV5-1
j_call: TRBJ2-7

cdr3_aa: CASSLDQGTGELFF
v_call: TRBV11-2
j_call: TRBJ2-2

cdr3_aa: CASRKTSGSNEQFF
v_call: TRBV6-4
j_call: TRBJ2-1

cdr3_aa: CASSRDFNYGYTF
v_call: TRBV19
j_call: TRBJ1-2

cdr3_aa: CASSPLVTSGTYEQYF
v_call: TRBV9
j_call: TRBJ2-7

cdr3_aa: CASSYSVGAGVGEQYF
v_call: TRBV6-6
j_call: .

cdr3_aa: CASRQGRETFF
v_call: TRBV27
j_call: TRBJ1-1

cdr3_aa: CASSEREGVSYEQYF
v_call: TRBV6-1
j_call: TRBJ2-7

cdr3_aa: CASSTGTSGPLSMFF
v_call: TRBV19
j_call: TRBJ2-1

cdr3_aa: CASSLTRNPYEQYF
v_call: TRBV7-8
j_call: TRBJ2-7

cdr3_aa: CASSLGDRESTDTQYF
v_call: TRBV5-1
j_call: TRBJ2-3

cdr3_aa: CASSRLDQRVGTEAFF
v_call: TRBV6-6
j_call: TRBJ1-1

cdr3_aa: CAWWDRAIEWGYTF
v_call: TRBV30
j_call: TRBJ1-2